The 24 T cell receptor beta chains presented below share a single source sample, sequenced in a study of T-cell memory formation after mild COVID-19. TCRdb independently ran MiXCR on the 5' RACE reads; one entry per CDR3 protein. The sample has 270,000 or so distinct CDR3 sequences, 16% seen once. Sequencing was carried out using PBMCs or a T cell subset sorted from them (not recorded which). These receptors came from a man aged 18 to 35 who had mild COVID-19 (a few samples of this study predate the infection). Cell type and time point are not known.

This clonotype was observed a few times. This sequence joins TRBV7-3 and TRBJ2-1, with TRBD1 matching over 12 bases. CDR1 and CDR2 from the germline V gene are SGHTA and FQGTGA. Unmatched junction bases numbered 8, after V lost 6 bases and J lost 8 bases. CDR3 length equals 15 residues. The CDR3 DNA follows: TGTGCCAGCAGTTCGGGGACAGGGGGCCGGGATGAGCAGTTCTTC. Protein product: CASSSGTGGRDEQFF.

This chain uses TRBV20-1 with TRBJ1-1, with 7 positions matching TRBD1. Germline V gene lookup returns CDR1 DFQATT and CDR2 SNEGSKA (reference sequence). With 6 bases clipped from V and 0 bases from J, the junction kept 10 bases outside the gene matches. This CDR3 is built from 15 residues. This CDR3 reads CSAPGQGGLNTEAFF. As DNA, the CDR3 is TGCAGTGCACCCGGGCAGGGGGGTTTGAACACTGAAGCTTTCTTT.

This clonotype was counted a few times. The gene calls are TRBV6-5 and TRBJ2-1, with 7 positions matching TRBD2. Germline loops: CDR1 MNHEY, CDR2 SVGAGI. V dropped 0 bases and J dropped 8; count of bases not matched to a gene: 7. This CDR3 region has 15 residues. CDR3 sequence: CASSYSGGGSDEQFF. The CDR3 DNA is TGTGCCAGCAGTTACTCTGGGGGGGGGTCCGATGAGCAGTTCTTC.

The genes are TRBV7-2 and TRBJ2-3; the D is unclear. V was pared by 5 bases and J by 2 bases, with 8 bases between. The CDR3 runs 13 residues. Per germline, CDR1 SGHTA and CDR2 FQGNSA. In DNA form, the CDR3 reads TGTGCCAGCAGCCCCCCGGTCACAGATACGCAGTATTTT. Translated, it gives CASSPPVTDTQYF.

The V and J genes are TRBV12-3 or TRBV12-4 and TRBJ1-4, with D hard to call. The CDR3 runs to 15 residues. Trimming left V 3 bases short and J 1 base short, with 9 bases between. The CDR3 DNA reads TGTGCCAGCAGTTTCAACGAGGGAACTAATGAAAAACTGTTTTTT. This encodes CASSFNEGTNEKLFF.

This clonotype showed up just a few times. The CDR3: CATSDGSYNEQFF. In DNA, the CDR3 is TGTGCCACCAGTGATGGGTCCTACAATGAGCAGTTCTTC. V is TRBV24-1 and J is TRBJ2-1; D is unclear. Trimming pared 3 bases from V and 1 base from J, leaving 3 bases between. Germline values: CDR1 KGHDR, CDR2 SFDVKD. The CDR3 has 13 residues.

This clonotype was counted between two and nine times. The chain is built from TRBV7-6 and TRBJ2-7; a possible D gene is TRBD2 (5 bases). In germline, CDR1 is SGHVS, CDR2 FNYEAQ. Trimming stripped 2 bases from V and 6 bases from J, with 17 bases between. The CDR3 contains 15 residues. The DNA for the CDR3 is TGTGCCAGCAGCTTATTAGAGGACGGGGTTGGCGAGCAGTACGTC. This sequence encodes CASSLLEDGVGEQYV.

The chain joins TRBV9 to TRBJ2-6; D not resolved. With 4 bases removed from V and 4 bases from J, the gap between germline ends came to 18 bases. This CDR3 comprises 17 residues. CDR1 and CDR2 (germline): SGDLS, YYNGEE. The CDR3 DNA reads as TGTGCCAGCAGCTTATTCATAGGGTCCTCAGGGGCCAACGTCCTGACTTTC. Protein product: CASSLFIGSSGANVLTF.

There are many counts of this clonotype. The J gene is TRBJ2-3, the V gene TRBV5-1; no reliable D call. CDR1 and CDR2 from the germline V gene are SGHRS and YFSETQ. This CDR3 is 14 amino acids long. Trimming took 4 bases from V and 0 from J, leaving 9 bases between them. The CDR3 sequence: CASSQGPSTDTQYF. CDR3 bases: TGCGCCAGCAGCCAAGGGCCTAGCACAGATACGCAGTATTTT.

The chain has TRBV19 and TRBJ2-4, with a possible D match to TRBD1 (5 bases). Trimming pared 3 bases from V and 7 bases from J, leaving 16 bases between. CDR3 length: 15 residues. Germline loops: CDR1 LNHDA, CDR2 SQIVND (reference sequence). The CDR3 region has the DNA TGTGCCAGTAGTATGCGGCAGGGTAACTGGAACATTCAGTACTTC. It is translated as CASSMRQGNWNIQYF. Variable domain in full (rest from reference TRBV19 and TRBJ2-4): DGGITQSPKYLFRKEGQNVTLSCEQNLNHDAMYWYRQDPGQGLRLIYYSQIVNDFQKGDIAEGYSVSREKKESFPLTVTSAQKNPTAFYLCASSMRQGNWNIQYFGAGTRLSVL.

The table lists this clonotype with many counts. V gene TRBV5-4 combines with J gene TRBJ1-2; TRBD1 agrees at 8 bases. Per germline, CDR1 SGHNT and CDR2 YYREEE (reference sequence). The CDR3 runs 14 residues. Trimming removed 0 bases from V and 4 bases from J; junction bases left unmatched: 2. This CDR3 reads CASSLGQGSYGYTF. The CDR3 region has the DNA TGTGCCAGCAGCTTGGGACAGGGGAGCTATGGCTACACCTTC.

This clonotype was seen a handful of times. The rearrangement joins TRBV12-3 or TRBV12-4 to TRBJ1-2; weak D call: TRBD1 (5 bases). The CDR3 runs to 15 residues. Trimming cost V 5 bases and J 5 bases, with 18 bases left between them. As DNA, the CDR3 is TGTGCCAGCAGTCCCCCCCCGGGACGGGATTATGGCTACACCTTC. Translated: CASSPPPGRDYGYTF.

In its sample, this clonotype was seen a few times. The genes are TRBV4-1 and TRBJ2-2, with 7 bases aligning to TRBD1. J was trimmed by 0 bases and V by 7 bases; bases with no gene match: 11. CDR1 MGHRA and CDR2 YSYEKL come from the germline V gene. The CDR3 loop spans 17 amino acids. The CDR3 nucleotides are TGCGCCAGCACCGCCGCTGCAGGGGGTGCGAACACCGGGGAGCTGTTTTTT. Its translation is CASTAAAGGANTGELFF.

The chain has TRBV7-2 and TRBJ2-3; D unclear. This CDR3 is 15 amino acids long. Germline-derived CDR1 and CDR2 are SGHTA and FQGNSA. Trimming stripped 5 bases from V and 7 bases from J, with 19 bases between. The CDR3 here is CASSREPSSINTQYF. CDR3 nucleotides: TGTGCCAGCAGCCGAGAGCCATCGAGTATTAATACGCAGTATTTT.

This clonotype was counted a few times. J is TRBJ2-3 and V is TRBV20-1; weak D call: TRBD2 (5 bases). The V end lost 5 bases, the J end lost 5 bases, and 8 bases lay between the germline ends. The germline gives CDR1 DFQATT, CDR2 SNEGSKA (reference sequence). This CDR3 is built from 11 residues. CDR3 in amino acids: CSAARGDTQYF. CDR3 sequence (DNA): TGCAGTGCTGCCCGGGGAGATACGCAGTATTTT.

The genes are TRBV7-6 and TRBJ2-3; D could derive from TRBD1 or TRBD2 (6 bases each). The germline V and J ends were trimmed by 0 bases and 6 bases, with 16 bases remaining between them. The CDR3 is made up of 16 amino acids. From germline, CDR1 is SGHVS and CDR2 FNYEAQ. The CDR3 sequence is CASSLAGGGHTDTQYF. DNA for the CDR3: TGTGCCAGCAGCTTAGCCGGGGGCGGGCACACGGATACGCAGTATTTT.

The CDR3 here is CASSPTVLSNYGYTF. For the CDR3, the DNA is TGCGCCAGCAGCCCGACAGTGCTATCAAACTATGGCTACACCTTC. V and J are TRBV5-1 and TRBJ1-2; TRBD1 is a possible D gene (5 bases). The CDR3 totals 15 residues. The V and J ends lost 4 bases and 2 bases respectively, with 15 bases between them. CDR1 and CDR2 from the germline V gene are SGHRS and YFSETQ.

This clonotype appeared many times. DNA of the CDR3: TGTGCCAGCTCACCGGATCAGTCCTACGAGCAGTACGTC. Protein: CASSPDQSYEQYV. This chain joins TRBV18 and TRBJ2-7; D ambiguous. Trimming took 3 bases from V and 1 from J, leaving 7 bases between them. This CDR3 has 13 residues. The germline V gene has CDR1 KGHSH and CDR2 LQKENI.

The chain carries TRBV5-1 and TRBJ2-1, with D possibly called TRBD1 or TRBD2 (5 bases each). Germline assignment: CDR1 SGHRS and CDR2 YFSETQ. The germline V and J ends were trimmed by 6 bases and 2 bases, with 15 bases remaining between them. The CDR3 contains 15 residues. This chain's CDR3 is CASTFDRGAYNEQFF. The DNA of the CDR3 is TGCGCCAGCACCTTCGACCGGGGCGCCTACAATGAGCAGTTCTTC.

The chain has TRBV19 and TRBJ1-6; D perhaps matches TRBD1 (6 bases). The CDR3 spans 15 residues. Germline values: CDR1 LNHDA, CDR2 SQIVND (reference sequence). Between the trimmed V and J ends, which lost 8 bases and 5 bases, there was a span of 16 bases. CDR3 in DNA: TGTGCCAGTCAACGGAGGACAGAAAATAATTCACCCCTCCACTTT. As protein: CASQRRTENNSPLHF.

This clonotype was detected many times. This sequence joins TRBV11-2 and TRBJ2-1, with 8 positions matching TRBD2. The CDR3 runs to 19 residues. Unmatched junction bases numbered 17, after V lost 5 bases and J lost 2 bases. The germline CDR1 and CDR2 sequences are SGHAT and FQNNGV. Here the CDR3 reads CASSPLLLGTSRPYNEQFF. The CDR3 DNA sequence: TGTGCCAGCAGCCCACTATTATTGGGGACTAGTCGGCCCTACAATGAGCAGTTCTTC.

This clonotype was counted only a few times. The chain combines TRBV25-1 with TRBJ2-3; tentatively, D is TRBD1 or TRBD2 (6 bases each). Germline assignment: CDR1 MGHDK and CDR2 SYGVNS. Deletions cut 6 bases from V and 2 bases from J, with 15 bases between. This CDR3 contains 15 residues. The DNA of the CDR3 is TGTGCCAGCAGCCCAGGGCCGGGGGCCACAGATACGCAGTATTTT. Protein sequence: CASSPGPGATDTQYF.

Points on this clonotype: One junction end disagrees with the germline gene, perhaps due to a read error. The V call is TRBV7-2, the J call TRBJ1-2; possibly TRBD1 for D (5 bases). Germline-derived CDR1 and CDR2 are SGHTA and FQGNSA. This CDR3 spans 14 amino acids. The CDR3: CASSFAGTNYGYTF. For the CDR3, the DNA is TGTGCCAGCAGCTTCGCCGGGACTAACTATGGATACACCTTC. The whole variable domain, filled in from reference TRBV7-2 and TRBJ1-2, reads GAGVSQSPSNKVTEKGKDVELRCDPISGHTALYWYRQSLGQGLEFLIYFQGNSAPDKSGLPSDRFSAERTGGSVSTLTIQRTQQEDSAVYLCASSFAGTNYGYTFGSGTRLTVV.

This clonotype has more than one count but fewer than ten. The gene calls are TRBV5-1 and TRBJ2-5; possibly TRBD1 for D (7 bases). The V gene lost 0 bases and the J gene lost 0 bases, with 18 bases spanning the gap. The CDR3 length is 18 residues. CDR1 is SGHRS, CDR2 YFSETQ, per germline. The CDR3 spells CASSLAIGGGSYQETQYF. The CDR3 DNA follows: TGCGCCAGCAGCTTGGCCATAGGAGGGGGCTCGTACCAAGAGACCCAGTACTTC.